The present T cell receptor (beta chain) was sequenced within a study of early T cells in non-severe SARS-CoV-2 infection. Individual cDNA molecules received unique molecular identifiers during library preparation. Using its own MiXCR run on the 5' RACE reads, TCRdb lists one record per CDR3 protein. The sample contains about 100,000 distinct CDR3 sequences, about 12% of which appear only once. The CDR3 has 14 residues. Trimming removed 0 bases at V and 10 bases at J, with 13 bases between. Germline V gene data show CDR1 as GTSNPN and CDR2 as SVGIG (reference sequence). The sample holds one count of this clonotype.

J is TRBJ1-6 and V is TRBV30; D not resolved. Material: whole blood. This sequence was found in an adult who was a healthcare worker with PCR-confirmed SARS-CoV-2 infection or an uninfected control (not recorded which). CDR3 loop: CAWSVSSTGSPLHF. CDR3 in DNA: TGTGCCTGGAGTGTCTCCTCAACGGGGTCACCCCTCCACTTT.